This TCR beta chain was sequenced during a study of blood T cell repertoires in COVID-19. The overall study: T cells, B-cell-depleted T cells, or PBMCs provided the cDNA or gDNA that served as material.

Sequencing used immunoSEQ multiplex PCR; TCRdb keeps in-frame clones, though not all of them. In the table there are some 340,000 clones, approximately 90% of which are singletons. Participants were placed into cohorts based on the clinical history they reported. This clonotype originated in a woman under 40 who had been exposed to COVID-19. Material: PBMCs or T cells enriched from blood (not recorded which).

CDR3 sequence reads: CASSLEPGLAGQETQYF. The CDR3 DNA reads as TGTGCCAGCAGCTTGGAACCGGGACTAGCGGGGCAAGAGACCCAGTACTTC. The V and J genes are TRBV7-7 and TRBJ2-5; the match to TRBD2 covers 13 bases. This CDR3 region has 17 residues. Per the germline V gene, CDR1 is SSHAT and CDR2 is FNYEAQ (reference sequence). V was pared by 3 bases and J by 2 bases, with 6 bases of the junction left unmatched.